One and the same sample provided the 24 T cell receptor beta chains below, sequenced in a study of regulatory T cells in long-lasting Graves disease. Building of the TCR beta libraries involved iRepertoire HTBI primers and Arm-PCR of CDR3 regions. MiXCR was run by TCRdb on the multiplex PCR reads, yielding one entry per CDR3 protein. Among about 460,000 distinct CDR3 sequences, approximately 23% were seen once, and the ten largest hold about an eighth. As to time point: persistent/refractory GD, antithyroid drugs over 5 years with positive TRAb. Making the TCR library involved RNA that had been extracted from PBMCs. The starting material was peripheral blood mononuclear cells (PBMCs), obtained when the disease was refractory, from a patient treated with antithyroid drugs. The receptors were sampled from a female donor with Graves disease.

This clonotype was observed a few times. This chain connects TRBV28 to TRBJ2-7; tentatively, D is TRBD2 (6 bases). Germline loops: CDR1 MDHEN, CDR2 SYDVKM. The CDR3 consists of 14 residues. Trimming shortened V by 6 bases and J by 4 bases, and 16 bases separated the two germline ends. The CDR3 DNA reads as TGTGCCAGCAGCGACTCCGGGACTCGGTACGAGCAGTACTTC. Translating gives CASSDSGTRYEQYF.

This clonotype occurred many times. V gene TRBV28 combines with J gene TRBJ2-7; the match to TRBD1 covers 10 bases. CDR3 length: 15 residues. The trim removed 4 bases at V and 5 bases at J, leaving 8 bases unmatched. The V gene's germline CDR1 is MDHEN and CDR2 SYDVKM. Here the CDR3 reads CASSSDGQGDHEQYF. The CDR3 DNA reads TGTGCCAGCAGTTCGGATGGACAGGGGGACCACGAGCAGTACTTC.

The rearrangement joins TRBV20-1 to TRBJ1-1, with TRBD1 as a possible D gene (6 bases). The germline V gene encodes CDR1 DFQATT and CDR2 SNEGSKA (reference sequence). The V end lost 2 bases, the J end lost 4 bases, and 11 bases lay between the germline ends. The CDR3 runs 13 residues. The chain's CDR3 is CSARRGARTEAFF. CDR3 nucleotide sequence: TGCAGTGCTAGAAGGGGGGCGCGCACTGAAGCTTTCTTT.

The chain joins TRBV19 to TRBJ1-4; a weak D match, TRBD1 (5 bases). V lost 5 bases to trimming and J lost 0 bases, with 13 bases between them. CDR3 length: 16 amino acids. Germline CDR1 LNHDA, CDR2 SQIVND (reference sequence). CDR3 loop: CASSRDAGATNEKLFF. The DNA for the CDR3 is TGTGCCAGTAGTCGGGACGCGGGGGCAACTAATGAAAAACTGTTTTTT.

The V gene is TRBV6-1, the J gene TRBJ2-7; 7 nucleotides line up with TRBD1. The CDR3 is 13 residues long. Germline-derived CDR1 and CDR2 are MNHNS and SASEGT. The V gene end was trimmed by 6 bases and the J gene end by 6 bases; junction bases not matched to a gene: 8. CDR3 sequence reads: CASSPQTGTEQYF. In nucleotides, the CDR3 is TGTGCCAGCAGCCCCCAGACAGGGACCGAGCAGTACTTC.

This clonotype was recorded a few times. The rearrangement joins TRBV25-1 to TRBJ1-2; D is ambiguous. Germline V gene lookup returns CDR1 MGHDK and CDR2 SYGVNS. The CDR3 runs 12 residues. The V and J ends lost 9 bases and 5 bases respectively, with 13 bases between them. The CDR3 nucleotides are TGTGCCAGTGCTACCGCAACTTATGGCTACACCTTC. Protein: CASATATYGYTF.

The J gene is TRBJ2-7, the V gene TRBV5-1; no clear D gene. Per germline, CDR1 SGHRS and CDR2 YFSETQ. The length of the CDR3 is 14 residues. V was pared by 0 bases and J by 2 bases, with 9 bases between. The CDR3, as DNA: TGCGCCAGCAGCTTGGTTAGCTTTACCTACGAGCAGTACTTC. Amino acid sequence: CASSLVSFTYEQYF.

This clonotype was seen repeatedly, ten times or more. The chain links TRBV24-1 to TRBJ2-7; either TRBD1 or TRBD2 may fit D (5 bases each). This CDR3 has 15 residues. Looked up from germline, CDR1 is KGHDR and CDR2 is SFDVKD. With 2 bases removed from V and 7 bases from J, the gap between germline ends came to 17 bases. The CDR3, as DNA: TGTGCCACCAGTGATTCCGGGACGCTCTACGAGGAGCAGTACTTC. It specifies CATSDSGTLYEEQYF.

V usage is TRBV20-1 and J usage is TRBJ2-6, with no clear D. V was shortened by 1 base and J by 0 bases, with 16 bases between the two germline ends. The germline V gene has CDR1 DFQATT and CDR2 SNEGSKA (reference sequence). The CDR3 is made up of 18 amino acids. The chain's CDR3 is CSARGLLSVHSGANVLTF. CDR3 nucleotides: TGCAGTGCTAGAGGGCTTCTGTCCGTCCACTCTGGGGCCAACGTCCTGACTTTC.

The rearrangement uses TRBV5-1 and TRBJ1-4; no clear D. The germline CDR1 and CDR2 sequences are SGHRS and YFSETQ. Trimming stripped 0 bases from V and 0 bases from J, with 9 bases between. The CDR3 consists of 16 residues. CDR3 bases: TGCGCCAGCAGCTTGGGTCCACCAGCAACTAATGAAAAACTGTTTTTT. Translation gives CASSLGPPATNEKLFF.

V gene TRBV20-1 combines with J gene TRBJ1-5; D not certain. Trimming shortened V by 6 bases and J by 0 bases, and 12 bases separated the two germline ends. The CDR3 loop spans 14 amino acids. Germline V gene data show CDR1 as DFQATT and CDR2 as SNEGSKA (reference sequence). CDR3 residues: CSALQPFSNQPQHF. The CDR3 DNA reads TGCAGTGCCCTACAGCCCTTTAGCAATCAGCCCCAGCATTTT.

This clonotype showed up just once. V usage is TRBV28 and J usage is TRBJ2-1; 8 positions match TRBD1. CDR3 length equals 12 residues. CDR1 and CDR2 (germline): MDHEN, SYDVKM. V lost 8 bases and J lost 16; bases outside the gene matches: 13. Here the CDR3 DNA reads TGTGCCAGCCACGGACAGGGCAGGGAGAAATTCTTC. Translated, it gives CASHGQGREKFF.

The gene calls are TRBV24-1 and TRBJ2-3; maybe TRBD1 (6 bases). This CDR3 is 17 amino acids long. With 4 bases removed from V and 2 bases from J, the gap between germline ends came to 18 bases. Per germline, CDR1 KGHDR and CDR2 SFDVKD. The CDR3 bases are TGTGCCACCAGTGACCTCTCAGGGGACCGCTTCACAGATACGCAGTATTTT. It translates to CATSDLSGDRFTDTQYF.

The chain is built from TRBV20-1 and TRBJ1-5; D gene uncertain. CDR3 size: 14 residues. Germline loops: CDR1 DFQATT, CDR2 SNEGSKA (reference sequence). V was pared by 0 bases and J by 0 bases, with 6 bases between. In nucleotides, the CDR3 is TGCAGTGCTAGAGATCAGGTTAGCAATCAGCCCCAGCATTTT. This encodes CSARDQVSNQPQHF.

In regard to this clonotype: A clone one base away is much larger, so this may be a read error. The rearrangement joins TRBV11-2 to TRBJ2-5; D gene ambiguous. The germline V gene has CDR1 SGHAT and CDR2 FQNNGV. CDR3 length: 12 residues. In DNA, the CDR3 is TGTGTCAGCAGCTTAGATTATGAGACCCAGTACTTC. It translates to CVSSLDYETQYF. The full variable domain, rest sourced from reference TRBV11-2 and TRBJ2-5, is EAGVAQSPRYKIIEKRQSVAFWCNPISGHATLYWYQQILGQGPKLLIQFQNNGVVDDSQLPKDRFSAERLKGVDSTLKIQPAKLEDSAVYLCVSSLDYETQYFGPGTRLLVL.

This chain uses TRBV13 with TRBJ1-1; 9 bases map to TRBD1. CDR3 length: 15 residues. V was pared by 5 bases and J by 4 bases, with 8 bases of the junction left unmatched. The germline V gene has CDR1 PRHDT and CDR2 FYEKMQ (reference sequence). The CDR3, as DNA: TGTGCCAGCAGCCCCAGACAGGGGGTGGGCACTGAAGCTTTCTTT. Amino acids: CASSPRQGVGTEAFF.

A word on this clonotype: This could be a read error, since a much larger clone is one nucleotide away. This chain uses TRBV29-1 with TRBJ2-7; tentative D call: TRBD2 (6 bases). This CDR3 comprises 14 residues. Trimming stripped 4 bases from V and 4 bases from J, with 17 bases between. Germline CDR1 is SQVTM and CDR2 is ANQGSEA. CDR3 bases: TGCAGCGTTGGGGAGGCGGCAAGGAGATACGAGCAGTACTTC. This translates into CSVGEAARRYEQYF.

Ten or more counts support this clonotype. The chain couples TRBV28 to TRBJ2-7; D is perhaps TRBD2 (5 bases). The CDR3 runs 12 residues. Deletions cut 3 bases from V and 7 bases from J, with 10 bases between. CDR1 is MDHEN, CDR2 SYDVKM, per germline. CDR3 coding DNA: TGTGCCAGCAGTTTGGGAGCGCGGGAGCAGTACTTC. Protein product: CASSLGAREQYF.

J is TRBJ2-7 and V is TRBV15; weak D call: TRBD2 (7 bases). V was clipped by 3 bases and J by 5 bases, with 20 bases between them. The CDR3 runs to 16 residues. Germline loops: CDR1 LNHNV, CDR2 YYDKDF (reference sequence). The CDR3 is CATSSWGGGAEDEQYF. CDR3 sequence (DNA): TGTGCCACCAGCAGCTGGGGCGGGGGCGCTGAAGACGAGCAGTACTTC.

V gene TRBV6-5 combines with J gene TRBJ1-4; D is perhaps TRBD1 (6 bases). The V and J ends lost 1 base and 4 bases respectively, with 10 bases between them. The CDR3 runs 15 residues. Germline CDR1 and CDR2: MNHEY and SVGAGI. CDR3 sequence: CASSYLDRSNEKLFF. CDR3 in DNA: TGTGCCAGCAGTTACTTAGACAGGAGTAATGAAAAACTGTTTTTT.

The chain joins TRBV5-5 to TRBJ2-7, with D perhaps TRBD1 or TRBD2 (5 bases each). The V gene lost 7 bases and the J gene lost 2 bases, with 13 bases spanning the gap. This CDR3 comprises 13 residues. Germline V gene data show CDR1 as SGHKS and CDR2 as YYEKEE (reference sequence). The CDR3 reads CASLGTFPYEQYF. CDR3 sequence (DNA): TGTGCCAGCCTTGGGACGTTCCCCTACGAGCAGTACTTC.

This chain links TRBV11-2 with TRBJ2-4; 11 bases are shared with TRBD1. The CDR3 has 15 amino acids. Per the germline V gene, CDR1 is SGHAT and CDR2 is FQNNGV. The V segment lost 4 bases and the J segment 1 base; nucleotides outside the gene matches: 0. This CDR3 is CASSWTGGAKNIQYF. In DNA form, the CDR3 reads TGTGCCAGCAGCTGGACAGGGGGCGCCAAAAACATTCAGTACTTC.

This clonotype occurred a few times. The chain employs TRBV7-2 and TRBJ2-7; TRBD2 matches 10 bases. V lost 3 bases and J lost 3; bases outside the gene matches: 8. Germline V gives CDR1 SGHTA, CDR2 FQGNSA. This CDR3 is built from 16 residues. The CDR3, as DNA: TGTGCCAGCAGCTTGGGGGGGACTAGCGCACTCTACGAGCAGTACTTC. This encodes CASSLGGTSALYEQYF.

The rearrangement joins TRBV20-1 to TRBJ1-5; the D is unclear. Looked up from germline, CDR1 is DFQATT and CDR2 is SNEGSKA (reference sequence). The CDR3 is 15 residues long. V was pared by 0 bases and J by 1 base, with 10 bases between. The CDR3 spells CSARDNRRSNQPQHF. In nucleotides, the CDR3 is TGCAGTGCTAGAGATAATCGACGGAGCAATCAGCCCCAGCATTTT.